This passage covers 11 T cell receptor beta chains from one sample sequenced in a study of Graves' ophthalmopathy and Graves' hyperthyroidism. The authors amplified TCR beta CDR3 regions from RNA transcripts. RT-PCR in the first round used HTBI primers; a second-round multiplex PCR followed. TCRdb re-derived calls from the multiplex PCR reads in MiXCR, one entry per CDR3 protein. Here the sample spans roughly 300,000 distinct CDR3 sequences, 15% to 20% being singletons. The sequencing sample was made of peripheral blood. These receptors came from an adult man with Graves' ophthalmopathy.

This clonotype was counted ten times or more. J is TRBJ1-2 and V is TRBV18, with D maybe TRBD1 (6 bases). This CDR3 is 15 amino acids long. Deletions cut 5 bases from V and 0 bases from J, with 13 bases between. Germline V gives CDR1 KGHSH, CDR2 LQKENI. The CDR3 protein is CASSSQTGANYGYTF. The CDR3 DNA follows: TGTGCCAGCTCATCCCAGACAGGTGCTAACTATGGCTACACCTTC.

This clonotype showed up many times. J is TRBJ2-4 and V is TRBV11-2; no clear D. There are 15 residues in the CDR3. Trimming shortened V by 0 bases and J by 7 bases, and 13 bases separated the two germline ends. CDR1 SGHAT and CDR2 FQNNGV come from the germline V gene. This chain's CDR3 is CASSLENMEINIQYF. CDR3 in DNA: TGTGCCAGCAGCTTAGAAAATATGGAAATCAACATTCAGTACTTC.

This clonotype was recorded many times. The chain couples TRBV20-1 to TRBJ1-5; TRBD1 agrees at 7 bases. Trimming took 3 bases from V and 5 from J; bases not matched to a gene: 19. The germline gives CDR1 DFQATT, CDR2 SNEGSKA (reference sequence). The CDR3 spans 18 residues. CDR3 sequence: CSASIPAGGRAVDQPQHF. The CDR3 nucleotides are TGCAGTGCTAGTATTCCCGCAGGGGGACGGGCAGTAGATCAGCCCCAGCATTTT.

This clonotype has a count of ten or more. This chain links TRBV6-2 or TRBV6-3 with TRBJ1-3; tentative D call: TRBD1 (6 bases). Germline CDR1 is MNHEY and CDR2 is SVGEGT. V was clipped by 4 bases and J by 0 bases, with 19 bases between them. CDR3 length: 18 amino acids. The CDR3 DNA reads TGTGCCAGCAGTTCCACGACAGGACCCCGTTACTCTGGAAACACCATATATTTT. This codes for CASSSTTGPRYSGNTIYF.

The sample holds many counts of this clonotype. V gene TRBV20-1 combines with J gene TRBJ1-1; perhaps TRBD1 as D (6 bases). V gave up 5 bases and J gave up 4 bases, with 11 bases separating them. CDR3 length: 12 residues. CDR1 and CDR2 from the germline V gene are DFQATT and SNEGSKA (reference sequence). CDR3 coding DNA: TGCAGTGCTCCGGTAGGGGGCACTGAAGCTTTCTTT. This codes for CSAPVGGTEAFF.

This clonotype was recorded many times. This rearrangement joins TRBV7-9 to TRBJ2-2; D gene unclear. V was clipped by 1 base and J by 5 bases, with 8 bases between them. The CDR3 runs to 14 residues. The germline gives CDR1 SEHNR, CDR2 FQNEAQ (reference sequence). The CDR3 DNA reads as TGTGCCAGCAGCTTAGGGCAGATTACCGGGGAGCTGTTTTTT. Protein product: CASSLGQITGELFF.

Many counts were recorded for this clonotype. The chain links TRBV30 to TRBJ2-2, with 9 nucleotides matching TRBD1. V dropped 4 bases and J dropped 5; count of bases not matched to a gene: 8. CDR3 length: 15 amino acids. Germline V gives CDR1 GTSNPN, CDR2 SVGIG (reference sequence). The CDR3 region is CAWTPGTGKTGELFF. In DNA, the CDR3 is TGTGCCTGGACCCCCGGGACAGGGAAAACCGGGGAGCTGTTTTTT.

This clonotype was recorded at least ten times. The chain joins TRBV5-1 to TRBJ1-1; tentatively, D is TRBD1 (6 bases). Trimming shortened V by 2 bases and J by 11 bases, and 25 bases separated the two germline ends. CDR3 size: 16 residues. Germline V gene sequence: CDR1 SGHRS, CDR2 YFSETQ. In DNA form, the CDR3 reads TGCGCCAGCAGCTTAAGCGGCCGGGGGCGAAGGGATAGCGCTTTCTTT. Protein product: CASSLSGRGRRDSAFF.

The chain links TRBV30 to TRBJ2-7, with 7 nucleotides matching TRBD2. The V gene end was trimmed by 2 bases and the J gene end by 3 bases; junction bases not matched to a gene: 7. The CDR3 consists of 14 residues. Per the germline V gene, CDR1 is GTSNPN and CDR2 is SVGIG (reference sequence). This CDR3 reads CAWSRTPGGYEQYF. For the CDR3, the DNA is TGTGCCTGGAGTAGAACCCCGGGAGGCTACGAGCAGTACTTC.

This clonotype was recorded at least ten times. The chain recombines TRBV29-1 with TRBJ1-1; perhaps TRBD1 as D (5 bases). CDR1 SQVTM and CDR2 ANQGSEA come from the germline V gene. The CDR3 is made up of 14 amino acids. Trimming pared 4 bases from V and 0 bases from J, leaving 12 bases between. CDR3 region: CSVVRGNMNTEAFF. CDR3 bases: TGCAGCGTTGTAAGGGGCAACATGAACACTGAAGCTTTCTTT.

This clonotype was counted ten times or more. This chain joins TRBV28 and TRBJ2-7, with 10 bases aligning to TRBD1. The germline V gene encodes CDR1 MDHEN and CDR2 SYDVKM. This CDR3 is built from 15 residues. V lost 3 bases and J lost 7; bases outside the gene matches: 9. CDR3 DNA sequence: TGTGCCAGCAGTTTTTTAAGGACAGGGGGTCGAGAGCAGTACTTC. Its protein product is CASSFLRTGGREQYF.